The 24 T cell receptor beta chains presented below share a single source sample, sequenced in a study of spatial heterogeneity in lung cancer (dated by TCRdb to the late 2010s). The receptor library was made with 5' RACE. For sequencing, a NextSeq 500 was employed. In-frame beta chains were kept once TCRdb had trimmed the public reads at Q25 with fastp and called clones with MiXCR. Rows merge per CDR3 protein into single entries with the most common DNA and genes. The sample table holds tens of thousands of distinct CDR3 sequences, of which roughly 7.5% were seen once. In total, the top ten clones hold about 3% of the sample. In the paper's terms, the time point label means: sample taken at primary tumor resection. Without any cell sorting, TCR sequencing was performed on whole RNA extracted either from tumor and nontumor lung tissue or from cryopreserved PBMC samples. The sequencing used PBMCs, collected at surgery. These receptors all stem from a female donor with early-stage non-small cell lung cancer.

Note on this clonotype: A much more abundant neighbour one base away suggests this may be a read error. The chain links TRBV2 to TRBJ2-1, with D tentatively TRBD1 (6 bases). CDR3 length equals 11 residues. Germline V gene data show CDR1 as SNHLY and CDR2 as FYNNEI. The CDR3 bases are TGTGCCAGCAGTGAATGGGACATTCGGATCTTC. It encodes CASSEWDIRIF.

In this sample, this clonotype turned up many times. The rearrangement links TRBV7-8 to TRBJ1-2; D is unclear. From germline, CDR1 is SGHVS and CDR2 FQNEAQ. The CDR3 has 14 amino acids. V was cut by 5 bases and J by 1 base, with 11 bases left in between. The CDR3 nucleotides read TGTGCCAGCAGCCTTACAAGGGATAACTATGGCTACACCTTC. Translation: CASSLTRDNYGYTF.

This clonotype was found many times. The chain recombines TRBV29-1 with TRBJ1-2; D may be TRBD1 (5 bases). This CDR3 contains 11 residues. Per germline, CDR1 SQVTM and CDR2 ANQGSEA. The ends were cut back, 4 bases at V and 10 bases at J, with 13 bases in the middle. CDR3 nucleotides: TGCAGCGTTGTACGGGGCCGGGACTACACCTTC. This translates into CSVVRGRDYTF. The variable domain in full, with the rest retrieved from reference TRBV29-1 and TRBJ1-2, is SAVISQKPSRDICQRGTSLTIQCQVDSQVTMMFWYRQQPGQSLTLIATANQGSEATYESGFVIDKFPISRPNLTFSTLTVSNMSPEDSSIYLCSVVRGRDYTFGSGTRLTVV.

In this sample, this clonotype turned up many times. The J gene is TRBJ2-7, the V gene TRBV2; D not certain. There are 14 residues in the CDR3. Trimming left V 8 bases short and J 2 bases short, with 16 bases between. Germline CDR1 and CDR2: SNHLY and FYNNEI. CDR3 sequence: CASEPHQSPYEQYF. CDR3 sequence (DNA): TGTGCCAGCGAACCCCATCAGAGTCCCTACGAGCAGTACTTC.

This clonotype was counted ten times or more. The chain is built from TRBV14 and TRBJ2-3; 7 bases agree with TRBD2. The CDR3 loop spans 12 amino acids. Losses at the gene ends were 7 bases for V and 9 bases for J; bases not matched to a gene: 7. Germline-derived CDR1 and CDR2 are SGHDN and FVKESK. CDR3 in amino acids: CASTASGKTQYF. DNA for the CDR3: TGTGCCAGCACGGCTAGCGGAAAAACGCAGTATTTT.

This clonotype was seen many times. The rearrangement uses TRBV4-1 and TRBJ2-3; D ambiguous. Germline CDR1 MGHRA, CDR2 YSYEKL. V lost 3 bases, J lost 0 bases, and 1 base lay in between. The CDR3 is made up of 12 amino acids. DNA for the CDR3: TGCGCCAGCAGCCATAGCACAGATACGCAGTATTTT. It translates to CASSHSTDTQYF.

This clonotype was observed a handful of times. The DNA of the CDR3 is TGTGCCAGCAGGCCCGGGACAAGCTCCTACGAGCAGTACTTC. Encoded protein: CASRPGTSSYEQYF. The V and J genes are TRBV28 and TRBJ2-7, with D possibly TRBD1 on 6 matching bases. Germline assignment: CDR1 MDHEN and CDR2 SYDVKM. V lost 6 bases and J 0 bases, leaving 12 bases between the germline ends. CDR3 size: 14 residues.

This clonotype was detected ten times or more. The chain has TRBV11-2 and TRBJ1-6; 10 nucleotides match TRBD1. The CDR3 extends over 14 amino acids. The trim removed 4 bases at V and 10 bases at J, leaving 4 bases unmatched. Germline loops: CDR1 SGHAT, CDR2 FQNNGV. DNA of the CDR3: TGTGCCAGCAGCTCGGGACAGGGGTGGTCACCCCTCCACTTT. Translated, it gives CASSSGQGWSPLHF.

Ten or more counts support this clonotype. This chain links TRBV15 with TRBJ1-1; TRBD1 is a possible D gene (5 bases). The CDR3 sequence is 14 residues long. CDR1 LNHNV and CDR2 YYDKDF come from the germline V gene (reference sequence). Trimming pared 0 bases from V and 10 bases from J, leaving 15 bases between. The CDR3 spells CATSREAVPGGAFF. CDR3 sequence (DNA): TGTGCCACCAGCAGAGAGGCAGTCCCCGGGGGAGCTTTCTTT.

The chain carries TRBV15 and TRBJ1-4; TRBD1 matches at 7 bases. V was pared by 0 bases and J by 8 bases, with 0 bases of the junction left unmatched. The CDR3 spans 13 residues. From germline, CDR1 is LNHNV and CDR2 YYDKDF (reference sequence). CDR3 in DNA: TGTGCCACCAGCAGAGAACAGGGGGAAAAACTGTTTTTT. It is translated as CATSREQGEKLFF.

This clonotype has ten or more counts. The chain couples TRBV7-9 to TRBJ2-7; D is unresolved. V lost 5 bases, J lost 2 bases, and 10 bases lay in between. The CDR3 spans 13 residues. Germline V lookup: CDR1 SEHNR, CDR2 FQNEAQ (reference sequence). The CDR3 sequence is CASSPPAAYEQYF. The CDR3 nucleotides read TGTGCCAGCAGCCCTCCGGCGGCCTACGAGCAGTACTTC.

This clonotype was recorded a few times. Here the CDR3 reads CASSLWAGAEQYF. As DNA, the CDR3 is TGTGCCAGCAGTTTATGGGCAGGAGCGGAGCAGTACTTC. The chain links TRBV28 to TRBJ2-7; D is unclear. V was pared by 0 bases and J by 7 bases, with 10 bases between. The CDR3 loop spans 13 amino acids. From germline, CDR1 is MDHEN and CDR2 SYDVKM. The variable domain in full, completed from reference TRBV28 and TRBJ2-7, reads DVKVTQSSRYLVKRTGEKVFLECVQDMDHENMFWYRQDPGLGLRLIYFSYDVKMKEKGDIPEGYSVSREKKERFSLILESASTNQTSMYLCASSLWAGAEQYFGPGTRLTVT.

A few counts support this clonotype. The chain is built from TRBV28 and TRBJ1-1, with D perhaps matching TRBD1 (6 bases). The V gene's germline CDR1 is MDHEN and CDR2 SYDVKM. The CDR3 spans 21 residues. The V gene lost 11 bases and the J gene lost 0 bases, with 37 bases spanning the gap. This chain's CDR3 is CAAAPSYLGGGFGAVNTEAFF. The CDR3 coding sequence is TGTGCCGCCGCCCCCAGTTATTTAGGAGGGGGGTTTGGCGCCGTGAACACTGAAGCTTTCTTT.

This clonotype has a handful of counts. The V call is TRBV20-1, the J call TRBJ1-5; perhaps TRBD1 as D (5 bases). In germline, CDR1 is DFQATT, CDR2 SNEGSKA (reference sequence). Trimming shortened V by 4 bases and J by 1 base, and 11 bases separated the two germline ends. This CDR3 spans 14 amino acids. CDR3: CSAISGGSNQPQHF. CDR3 bases: TGCAGTGCTATCTCCGGGGGAAGCAATCAGCCCCAGCATTTT.

This clonotype came up a few times. The chain has TRBV7-2 and TRBJ2-7; tentatively, D is TRBD1 (6 bases). V gave up 2 bases and J gave up 2 bases, with 19 bases separating them. The CDR3 has 17 amino acids. Germline V gives CDR1 SGHTA, CDR2 FQGNSA. This CDR3 reads CASSLKASGTRAYEQYF. In DNA form, the CDR3 reads TGTGCCAGCAGCTTAAAAGCTTCCGGGACACGTGCCTACGAGCAGTACTTC.

This clonotype was picked up many times. The chain links TRBV7-2 to TRBJ1-5; no definite D call. Trimming stripped 5 bases from V and 6 bases from J, with 23 bases between. This CDR3 has 17 amino acids. CDR1 and CDR2 from the germline V gene are SGHTA and FQGNSA. CDR3 sequence reads: CASSRSASPAEGQPQHF. The CDR3 DNA is TGTGCCAGCAGCCGAAGTGCGAGCCCCGCCGAGGGTCAGCCCCAGCATTTT.

This clonotype was counted between two and nine times. The chain recombines TRBV20-1 with TRBJ1-4; D might be TRBD1 (5 bases). Trimming removed 3 bases at V and 7 bases at J, with 12 bases between. CDR1 DFQATT and CDR2 SNEGSKA come from the germline V gene (reference sequence). This CDR3 has 13 residues. The CDR3 sequence: CSARVRRGEKLFF. The DNA of the CDR3 is TGCAGTGCTAGGGTCCGTAGGGGTGAAAAACTGTTTTTT.

In its sample, this clonotype was seen a few times. The genes are TRBV20-1 and TRBJ1-5; 8 bases line up with TRBD1. This CDR3 is 13 amino acids long. The V gene end was trimmed by 6 bases and the J gene end by 7 bases; junction bases not matched to a gene: 8. Germline CDR1 is DFQATT and CDR2 is SNEGSKA (reference sequence). CDR3 residues: CSAWTGWEQPQHF. CDR3 sequence (DNA): TGCAGTGCCTGGACAGGGTGGGAGCAGCCCCAGCATTTT.

This clonotype appeared a few times. The genes are TRBV29-1 and TRBJ2-1, with TRBD2 matching over 10 bases. Germline-derived CDR1 and CDR2 are SQVTM and ANQGSEA. The CDR3 has 14 residues. The ends lost 6 bases at V and 2 bases at J; junction bases unmatched: 4. The CDR3 sequence: CSVAGGSPYNEQFF. DNA of the CDR3: TGCAGCGTAGCGGGGGGGAGCCCCTACAATGAGCAGTTCTTC.

This clonotype was counted many times. This chain connects TRBV2 to TRBJ2-7; 7 nucleotides line up with TRBD1. V lost 6 bases to trimming and J lost 3 bases; unmatched junction nucleotides: 5. This CDR3 is built from 13 residues. CDR1 is SNHLY, CDR2 FYNNEI, per germline. The CDR3 DNA reads TGTGCCAGCAGAGTGGGACAGCACTACGAGCAGTACTTC. It specifies CASRVGQHYEQYF.

This clonotype was recorded many times. The rearrangement joins TRBV15 to TRBJ1-3; unclear D gene. Germline V lookup: CDR1 LNHNV, CDR2 YYDKDF (reference sequence). Trimming removed 0 bases at V and 0 bases at J, with 6 bases between. The CDR3 consists of 15 residues. Here the CDR3 reads CATSRDRLSGNTIYF. The CDR3 nucleotides are TGTGCCACCAGCAGAGATAGGCTCTCTGGAAACACCATATATTTT.

This clonotype has at least ten counts. The chain links TRBV3-1 to TRBJ2-7, with TRBD1 as a possible D gene (7 bases). This CDR3 is built from 13 residues. The germline gives CDR1 LGHDT, CDR2 YNNKEL (reference sequence). V gave up 5 bases and J gave up 6 bases, with 14 bases separating them. CDR3 nucleotide sequence: TGTGCCAGCAGCGCTCGACAGGGAGGCGAGCAGTACTTC. Translated: CASSARQGGEQYF.

This clonotype appeared many times. The rearrangement joins TRBV9 to TRBJ1-2, with D tentatively TRBD1 (6 bases). Germline V gene data show CDR1 as SGDLS and CDR2 as YYNGEE. Trimming left V 0 bases short and J 8 bases short, with 14 bases between. CDR3 size: 14 residues. CDR3 sequence (DNA): TGTGCCAGCAGCGTAGCGGAGACAGGAAGCGGCTACACCTTC. This codes for CASSVAETGSGYTF.

This clonotype was seen ten or more times. V gene TRBV2 combines with J gene TRBJ1-5; D is possibly TRBD1 (5 bases). Germline values: CDR1 SNHLY, CDR2 FYNNEI. Trimming took 6 bases from V and 7 from J, leaving 13 bases between them. The length of the CDR3 is 13 residues. CDR3 DNA: TGTGCCAGCAGCCTGGGCCGGGACCAGCCCCAGCATTTT. This codes for CASSLGRDQPQHF. Variable domain in full (rest from reference TRBV2 and TRBJ1-5): EPEVTQTPSHQVTQMGQEVILRCVPISNHLYFYWYRQILGQKVEFLVSFYNNEISEKSEIFDDQFSVERPDGSNFTLKIRSTKLEDSAMYFCASSLGRDQPQHFGDGTRLSIL.